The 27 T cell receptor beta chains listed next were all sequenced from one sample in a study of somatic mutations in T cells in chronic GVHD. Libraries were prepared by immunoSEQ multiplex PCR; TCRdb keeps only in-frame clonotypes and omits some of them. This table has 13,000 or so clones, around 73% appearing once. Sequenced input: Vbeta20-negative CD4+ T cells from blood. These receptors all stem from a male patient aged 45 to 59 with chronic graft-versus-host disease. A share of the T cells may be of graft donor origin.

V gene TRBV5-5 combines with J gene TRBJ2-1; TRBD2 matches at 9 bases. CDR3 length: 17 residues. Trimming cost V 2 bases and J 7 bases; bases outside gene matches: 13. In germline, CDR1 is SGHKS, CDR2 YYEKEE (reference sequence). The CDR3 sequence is CASSFQPLAGLRNEQFF. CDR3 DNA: TGTGCCAGCAGCTTCCAACCTCTAGCGGGATTACGGAATGAGCAGTTCTTC.

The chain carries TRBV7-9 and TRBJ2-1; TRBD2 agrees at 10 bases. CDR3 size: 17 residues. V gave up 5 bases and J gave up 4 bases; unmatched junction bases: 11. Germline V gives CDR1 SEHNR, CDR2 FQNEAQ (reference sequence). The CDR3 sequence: CASSVSGRRIIYNEQFF. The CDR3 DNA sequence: TGTGCCAGCAGCGTTAGCGGGAGGAGGATCATATACAATGAGCAGTTCTTC.

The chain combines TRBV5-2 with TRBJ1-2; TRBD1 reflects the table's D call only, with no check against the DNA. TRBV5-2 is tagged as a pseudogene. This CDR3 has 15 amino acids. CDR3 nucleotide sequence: TGTGCCAGCAGCCTTACAGGGGTGGTCGGCTATGGCTACACCTTC. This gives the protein CASSLTGVVGYGYTF.

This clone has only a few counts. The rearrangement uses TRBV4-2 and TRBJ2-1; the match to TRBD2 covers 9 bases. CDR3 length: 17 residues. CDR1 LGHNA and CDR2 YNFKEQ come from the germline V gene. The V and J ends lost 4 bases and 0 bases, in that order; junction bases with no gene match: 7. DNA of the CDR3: TGTGCCAGCAGCCCTAGCGGGGTATTGAGCTCCTACAATGAGCAGTTCTTC. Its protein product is CASSPSGVLSSYNEQFF.

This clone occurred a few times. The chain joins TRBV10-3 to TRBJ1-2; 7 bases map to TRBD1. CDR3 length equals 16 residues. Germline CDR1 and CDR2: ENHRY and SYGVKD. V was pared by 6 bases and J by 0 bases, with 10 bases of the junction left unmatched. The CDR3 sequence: CAIRPGQTTSNYGYTF. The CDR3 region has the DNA TGTGCCATCAGACCGGGACAGACCACCTCTAACTATGGCTACACCTTC.

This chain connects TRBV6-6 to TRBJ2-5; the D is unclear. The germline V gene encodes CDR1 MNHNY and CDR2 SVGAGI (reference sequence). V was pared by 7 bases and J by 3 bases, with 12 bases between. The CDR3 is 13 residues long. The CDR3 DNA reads TGTGCCAGCACCTCACTCCCCGAAGAGACCCAGTACTTC. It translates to CASTSLPEETQYF.

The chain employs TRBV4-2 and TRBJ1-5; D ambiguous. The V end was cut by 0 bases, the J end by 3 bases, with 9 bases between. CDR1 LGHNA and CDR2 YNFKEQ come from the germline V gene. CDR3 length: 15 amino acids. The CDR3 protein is CASSQDLGDNQPQHF. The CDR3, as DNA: TGTGCCAGCAGCCAAGATCTCGGGGACAATCAGCCCCAGCATTTT.

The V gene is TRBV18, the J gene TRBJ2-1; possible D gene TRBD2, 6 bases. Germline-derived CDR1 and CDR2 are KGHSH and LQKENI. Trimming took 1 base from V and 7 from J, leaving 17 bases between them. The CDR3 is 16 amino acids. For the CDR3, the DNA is TGTGCCAGCTCACCACGCGGACGCGGGGATGGGAATGAGCAGTTCTTC. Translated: CASSPRGRGDGNEQFF.

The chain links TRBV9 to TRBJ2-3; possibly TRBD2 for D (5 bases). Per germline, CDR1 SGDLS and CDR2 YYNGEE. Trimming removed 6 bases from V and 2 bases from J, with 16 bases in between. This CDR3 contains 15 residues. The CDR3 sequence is CASTQLGLNTDTQYF. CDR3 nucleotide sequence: TGTGCCAGCACCCAACTAGGGTTAAACACAGATACGCAGTATTTT.

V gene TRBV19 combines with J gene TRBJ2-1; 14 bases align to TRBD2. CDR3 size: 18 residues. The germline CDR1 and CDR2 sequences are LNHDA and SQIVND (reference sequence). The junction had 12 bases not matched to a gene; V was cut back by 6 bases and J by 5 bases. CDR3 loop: CASSPGLAGVGINNEQFF. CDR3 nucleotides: TGTGCCAGTAGCCCGGGACTAGCGGGAGTCGGAATCAACAATGAGCAGTTCTTC.

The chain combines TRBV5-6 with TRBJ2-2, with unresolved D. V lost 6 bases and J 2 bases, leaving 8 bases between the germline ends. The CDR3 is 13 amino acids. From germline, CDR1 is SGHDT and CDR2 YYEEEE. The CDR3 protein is CASIGGNTGELFF. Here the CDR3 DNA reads TGTGCCAGCATTGGCGGAAACACCGGGGAGCTGTTTTTT.

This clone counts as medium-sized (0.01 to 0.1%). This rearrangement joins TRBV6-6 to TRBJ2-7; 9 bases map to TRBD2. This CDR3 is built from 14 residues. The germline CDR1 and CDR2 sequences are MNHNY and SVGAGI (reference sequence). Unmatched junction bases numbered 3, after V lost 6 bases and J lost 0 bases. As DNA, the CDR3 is TGTGCCAGCAGATCTAGCGGGACCTCCTACGAGCAGTACTTC. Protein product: CASRSSGTSYEQYF.

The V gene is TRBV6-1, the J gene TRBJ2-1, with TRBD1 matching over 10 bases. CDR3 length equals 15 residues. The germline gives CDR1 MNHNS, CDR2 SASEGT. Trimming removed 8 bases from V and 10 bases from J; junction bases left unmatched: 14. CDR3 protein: CASGPWDRGQEEQFF. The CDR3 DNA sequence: TGTGCCAGCGGACCCTGGGACAGGGGACAAGAGGAGCAGTTCTTC.

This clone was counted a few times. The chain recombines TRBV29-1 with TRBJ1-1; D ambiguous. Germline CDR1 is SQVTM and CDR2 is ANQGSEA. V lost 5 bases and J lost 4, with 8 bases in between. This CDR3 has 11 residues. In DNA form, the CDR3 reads TGCAGCGTTTGGCAGTTCACTGAAGCTTTCTTT. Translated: CSVWQFTEAFF.

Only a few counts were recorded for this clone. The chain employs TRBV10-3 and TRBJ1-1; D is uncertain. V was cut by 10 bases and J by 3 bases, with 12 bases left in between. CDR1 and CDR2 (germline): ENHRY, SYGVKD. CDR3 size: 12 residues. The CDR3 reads CATSPSDTEAFF. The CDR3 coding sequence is TGTGCCACCAGCCCTTCGGACACTGAAGCTTTCTTT.

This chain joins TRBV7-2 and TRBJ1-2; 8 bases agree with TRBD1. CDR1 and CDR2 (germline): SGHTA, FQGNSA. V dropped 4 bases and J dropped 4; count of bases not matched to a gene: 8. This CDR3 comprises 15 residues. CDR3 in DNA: TGTGCCAGCAGCTCGAACCCAGGGGGCCCCTATGGCTACACCTTC. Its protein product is CASSSNPGGPYGYTF.

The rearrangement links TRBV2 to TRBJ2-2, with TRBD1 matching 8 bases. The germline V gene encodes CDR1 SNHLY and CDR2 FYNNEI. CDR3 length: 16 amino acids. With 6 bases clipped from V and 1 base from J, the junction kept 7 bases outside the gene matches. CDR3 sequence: CASSATGTGNTGELFF. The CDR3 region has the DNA TGTGCCAGCAGCGCCACCGGGACAGGGAACACCGGGGAGCTGTTTTTT.

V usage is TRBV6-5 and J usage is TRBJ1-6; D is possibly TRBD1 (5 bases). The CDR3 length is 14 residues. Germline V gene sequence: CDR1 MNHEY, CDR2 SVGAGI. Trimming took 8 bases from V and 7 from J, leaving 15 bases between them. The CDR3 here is CASRKGKDNSPLHF. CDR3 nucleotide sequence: TGTGCCAGCCGCAAGGGGAAAGACAATTCACCCCTCCACTTT.

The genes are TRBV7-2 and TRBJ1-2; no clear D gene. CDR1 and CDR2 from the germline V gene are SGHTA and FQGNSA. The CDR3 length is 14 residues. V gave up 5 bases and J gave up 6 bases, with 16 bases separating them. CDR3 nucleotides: TGTGCCAGCAGCCCCGGTACGGGGTGGGATGGCTACACCTTC. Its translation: CASSPGTGWDGYTF.

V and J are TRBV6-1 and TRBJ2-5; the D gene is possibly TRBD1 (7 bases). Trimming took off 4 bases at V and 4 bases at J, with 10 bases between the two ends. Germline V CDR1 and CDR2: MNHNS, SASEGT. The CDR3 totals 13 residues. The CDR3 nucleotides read TGTGCCAGCAGTGTTCAGGGGGGAGAGACCCAGTACTTC. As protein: CASSVQGGETQYF.

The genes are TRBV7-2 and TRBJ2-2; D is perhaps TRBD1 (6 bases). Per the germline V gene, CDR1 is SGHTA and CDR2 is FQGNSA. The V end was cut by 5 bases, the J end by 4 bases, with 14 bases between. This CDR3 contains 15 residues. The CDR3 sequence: CASSRGGDLTGELFF. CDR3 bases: TGTGCCAGCAGCCGAGGGGGAGATCTCACCGGGGAGCTGTTTTTT.

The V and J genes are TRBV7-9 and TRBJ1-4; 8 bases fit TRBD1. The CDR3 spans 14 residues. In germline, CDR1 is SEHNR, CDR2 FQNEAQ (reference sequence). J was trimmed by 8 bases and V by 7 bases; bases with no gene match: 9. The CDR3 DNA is TGTGCCAGCACCCGGACAGGGTCCGGAGAAAAACTGTTTTTT. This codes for CASTRTGSGEKLFF.

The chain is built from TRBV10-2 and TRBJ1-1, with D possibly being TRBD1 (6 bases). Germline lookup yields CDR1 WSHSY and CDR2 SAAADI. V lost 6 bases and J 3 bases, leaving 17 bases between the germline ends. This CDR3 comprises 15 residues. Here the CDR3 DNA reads TGCGCCAGCAGCAGGGGCCGACCAGGGGACACTGAAGCTTTCTTT. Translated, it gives CASSRGRPGDTEAFF.

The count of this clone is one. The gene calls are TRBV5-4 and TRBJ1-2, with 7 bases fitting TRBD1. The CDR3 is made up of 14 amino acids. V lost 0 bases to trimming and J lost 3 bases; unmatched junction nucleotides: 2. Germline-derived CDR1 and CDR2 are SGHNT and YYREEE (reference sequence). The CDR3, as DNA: TGTGCCAGCAGCTTGGAAGGGGGCTACTATGGCTACACCTTC. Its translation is CASSLEGGYYGYTF. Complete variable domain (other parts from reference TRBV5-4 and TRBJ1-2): ETGVTQSPTHLIKTRGQQVTLRCSSQSGHNTVSWYQQALGQGPQFIFQYYREEENGRGNFPPRFSGLQFPNYSSELNVNALELDDSALYLCASSLEGGYYGYTFGSGTRLTVV.

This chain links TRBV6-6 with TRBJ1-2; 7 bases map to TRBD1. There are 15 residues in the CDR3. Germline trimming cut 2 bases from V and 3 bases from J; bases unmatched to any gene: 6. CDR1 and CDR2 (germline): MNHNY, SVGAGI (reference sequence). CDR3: CASSYEGARDYGYTF. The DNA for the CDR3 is TGTGCCAGCAGTTACGAGGGGGCAAGGGACTATGGCTACACCTTC.

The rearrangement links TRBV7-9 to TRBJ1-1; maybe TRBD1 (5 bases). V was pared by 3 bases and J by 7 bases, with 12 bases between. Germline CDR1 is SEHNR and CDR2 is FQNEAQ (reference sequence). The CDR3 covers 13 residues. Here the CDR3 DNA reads TGTGCCAGCAGCTTCGGGCTGGGGGGTGAAGCTTTCTTT. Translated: CASSFGLGGEAFF. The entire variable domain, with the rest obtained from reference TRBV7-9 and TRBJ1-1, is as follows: DTGVSQNPRHKITKRGQNVTFRCDPISEHNRLYWYRQTLGQGPEFLTYFQNEAQLEKSRLLSDRFSAERPKGSFSTLEIQRTEQGDSAMYLCASSFGLGGEAFFGQGTRLTVV.

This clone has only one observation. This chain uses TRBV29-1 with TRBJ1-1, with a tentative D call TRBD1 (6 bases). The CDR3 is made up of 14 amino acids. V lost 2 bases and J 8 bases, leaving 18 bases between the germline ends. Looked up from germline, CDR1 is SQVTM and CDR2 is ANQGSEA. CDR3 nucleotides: TGCAGCGTTGAATGGGGAGGGGGGGGCGAAGAAGCTTTCTTT. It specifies CSVEWGGGGEEAFF.